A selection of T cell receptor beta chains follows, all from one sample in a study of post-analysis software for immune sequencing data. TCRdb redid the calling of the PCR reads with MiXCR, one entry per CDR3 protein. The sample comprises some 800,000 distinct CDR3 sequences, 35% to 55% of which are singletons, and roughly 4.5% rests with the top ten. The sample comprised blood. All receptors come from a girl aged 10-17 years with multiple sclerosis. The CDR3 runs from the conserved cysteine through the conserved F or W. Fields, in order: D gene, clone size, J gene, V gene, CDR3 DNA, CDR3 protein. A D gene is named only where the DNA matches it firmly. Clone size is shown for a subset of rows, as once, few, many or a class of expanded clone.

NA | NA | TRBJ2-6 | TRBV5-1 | TGCGCCAGCAGTAAGGTCAACTCTGGGGCCAACGTCCTGACTTTC | CASSKVNSGANVLTF
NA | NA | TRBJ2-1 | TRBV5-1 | TGCGCCAGCAGCTTCACTCCCACCGGGGGCAATGAGCAGTTCTTC | CASSFTPTGGNEQFF
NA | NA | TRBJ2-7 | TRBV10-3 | TGTGCCATCAGTGAAAGGCAAGGTTACGAGCAGTACTTC | CAISERQGYEQYF
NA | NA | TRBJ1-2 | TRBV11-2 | TGTGCCAGCAGCTTAGGATGGACAGAATTTTACTATGGCTACACCTTC | CASSLGWTEFYYGYTF
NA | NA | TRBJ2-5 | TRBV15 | TGTGCCACCAGCAGAGATAAGAGTGGAGAGACCCAGTACTTC | CATSRDKSGETQYF
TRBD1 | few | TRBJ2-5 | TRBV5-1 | TGCGCCAGCAGCTTGGAGACAGGGATAGGGGAGACCCAGTACTTC | CASSLETGIGETQYF
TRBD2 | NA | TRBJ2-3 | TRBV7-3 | TGTGCCAGCAGCCCAATTAGCGGGAGGACAGATACGCAGTATTTT | CASSPISGRTDTQYF
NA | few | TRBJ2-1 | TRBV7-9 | TGTGCCAGCAGCTTAGCTCGGGAGCGGCCGCAGTTCTTC | CASSLARERPQFF
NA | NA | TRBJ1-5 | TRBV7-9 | TGTGCCAGCAGCTTAATCAATCAGCCCCAGCATTTT | CASSLINQPQHF
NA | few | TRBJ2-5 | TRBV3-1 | TGTGCCAGCAGCCGCCTCGACAGGACGACAGAGACCCAGTACTTC | CASSRLDRTTETQYF
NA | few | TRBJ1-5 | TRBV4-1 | TGCGCCAGCAGCCAAGAAGTACTGCGGGGGCAGCCCCAGCATTTT | CASSQEVLRGQPQHF
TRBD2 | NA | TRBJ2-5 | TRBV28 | TGTGCCAGCAGTTTACGGGCTAGCGGGGGACAAGAGACCCAGTACTTC | CASSLRASGGQETQYF
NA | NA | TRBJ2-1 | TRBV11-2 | TGTGCCAGCAGCTTAGTACGGGAGATAAATGAGCAGTTCTTC | CASSLVREINEQFF
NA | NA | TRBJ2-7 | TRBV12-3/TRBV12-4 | TGTGCCAGCGGACCATCATCGGTCTACGAGCAGTACTTC | CASGPSSVYEQYF
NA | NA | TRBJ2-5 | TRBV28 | TGTGCCAGCAGTTTAGGCAGGACAGCCAATTCCCTCCAAGAGACCCAGTACTTC | CASSLGRTANSLQETQYF
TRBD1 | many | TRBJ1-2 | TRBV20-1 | TGCAGTGCGCCGGGACAGGGGGACTATGGCTACACCTTC | CSAPGQGDYGYTF
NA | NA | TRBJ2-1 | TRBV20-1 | TGCAGTGCTAGGTACGGGCGGGACCCGACCTACAACGAGCAGTTCTTC | CSARYGRDPTYNEQFF